Given below is one TCR beta chain in context. This clone came up once. Its antigen is still unknown. The junction and the germline gene differ at one end; a read error may be behind it. TCRbeta CDR3 regions were amplified from genomic DNA by means of the immunoSEQ Assay, a bias-controlled multiplex PCR. The original pipeline was this. Nucleated cell counts per sample were estimated from amplification of reference gene primers within the assay. Sequence reads were collapsed and filtered to measure the absolute abundance of every unique TCRbeta CDR3 rearrangement. Productive Simpson clonality was computed per sample as the square root of Simpson's diversity index over productive rearrangements. Here the immuneACCESS table is served through TCRdb, limited to in-frame sequences with V and J called. Missing clones are a known gap in these copies; in checked studies unresolved V genes cover under half, and the rest lacks a known reason. The V and J calls and clone size come from that table; D and trimming were worked out from the DNA. This sample comprises 140,000 to 150,000 clones, roughly 89% of them detected only once. The ten largest account for around 4.2% of the sample.

Enrolling through a virtual design, the prospective study's participants ranged in age from roughly 18 to 100 years and lived across 20 to 25 United States geographic areas. To assign participants to cohorts, the prospective study relied on clinical history that participants themselves reported in a screening survey and a study questionnaire. Recovered participants in ImmuneRACE Cohort 3 were defined as having two consecutive negative NP/OP PCR tests, clearance from a healthcare professional, or resolution of symptoms. Mobile phlebotomists in the prospective study collected whole blood, serum and a nasopharyngeal or oropharyngeal swab from every participant. Over a roughly 2-month period, participants in the prospective study had the option of providing additional blood draws and questionnaires. Before DNA extraction, prospective study blood samples were shipped either frozen or at room temperature.

This sample stems from a study of blood T cell repertoires in COVID-19 (dated by TCRdb to the early 2020s). About the full investigation: Collaborator samples came from the United States, Italy and Spain and covered acute and convalescent phases of COVID-19. The prospective study material was composed of cDNA or gDNA derived from T cells, B-cell-depleted T cells, or PBMCs. The dataset comprised deeply sampled blood TCRbeta repertoires from subjects exposed to, actively infected with, or recovered from COVID-19. A freely available public database, intended as a resource for researchers studying the immune response to SARS-CoV-2, is where the repertoires were released. The samples were drawn from two sources: the first 160 participants of the ongoing ImmuneRACE study, and 950 to 1,500 subjects contributed by 6 global collaborators. Nearly every sample came with metadata listing a de-identified subject ID, COVID-19 status, age in years and sex. Where available, HLA class I and class II types were taken from metadata supplied by the sample provider and were not determined by assay-based typing. Summary of the overall study and its limitations: Clinical and demographic metadata were provided uncurated, with the amount varying by source and participant.

Sequenced input: PBMCs or T cells enriched from blood (not recorded which). This receptor was identified in a man in his fifties or sixties who had recovered from COVID-19.

Here is the DNA: TGTGCTAGCAGCTTATTCAGCGGGGGGGCAGAGACCCAGTACTTC. The encoded protein is CASSLFSGGAETQYF. This chain is built from TRBV7-7 and TRBJ2-5; TRBD2 fits 10 bases in the junction. Taken from the germline V gene (reference sequence), the CDR1 and CDR2 loops are SSHAT and FNYEAQ. From cysteine to phenylalanine, the CDR3 is 15 amino acids long. Of the read, only the CDR3 DNA is kept; its 45 bases are in frame from base 1.